The 29 T cell receptor beta chains reported below all come from one sample, sequenced in a study of cytomegalovirus exposure and HLA in healthy donors. PCR amplification relied on 60 Vbeta primers (plus 13 Jbeta primers). Data came from immunoSEQ multiplex PCR; TCRdb stores just in-frame clones and leaves some out. Found here are 85,000 to 100,000 clones, under 80% of them singletons; the top ten hold around 6.3%. Sample: PBMCs. The receptor source for this set is a woman aged 25 to 39 in good health and CMV-seronegative.

This clone was observed a single time. The gene calls are TRBV7-8 and TRBJ1-2; 8 bases are shared with TRBD1. From germline, CDR1 is SGHVS and CDR2 FQNEAQ. The V segment lost 5 bases and the J segment 3 bases; nucleotides outside the gene matches: 8. The CDR3 length is 15 residues. The CDR3 loop reads CASSHGQGVYYGYTF. CDR3 nucleotides: TGTGCCAGCAGCCACGGACAGGGAGTTTACTATGGCTACACCTTC.

The chain joins TRBV18 to TRBJ1-5; TRBD1 matches at 9 bases. Trimming took 3 bases from V and 3 from J; bases not matched to a gene: 3. The length of the CDR3 is 15 residues. The V gene's germline CDR1 is KGHSH and CDR2 LQKENI. The CDR3 reads CASSPRDRVNQPQHF. In DNA form, the CDR3 reads TGTGCCAGCTCACCCCGGGACAGGGTCAATCAGCCCCAGCATTTT.

This clone has a handful of counts. The chain recombines TRBV7-9 with TRBJ2-3; D possibly corresponds to TRBD2 (5 bases). Deletions cut 11 bases from V and 0 bases from J, with 12 bases between. The CDR3 is 13 amino acids. Germline V gives CDR1 SEHNR, CDR2 FQNEAQ (reference sequence). CDR3 sequence: CAGLRSSTDTQYF. The CDR3 nucleotides read TGTGCCGGACTGCGGTCTAGCACAGATACGCAGTATTTT.

The chain has TRBV27 and TRBJ1-2; the D gene is possibly TRBD1 (5 bases). This CDR3 spans 15 amino acids. The V and J ends lost 1 base and 2 bases respectively, with 11 bases between them. Germline V lookup: CDR1 MNHEY, CDR2 SMNVEV (reference sequence). For the CDR3, the DNA is TGTGCCAGCAGTTTATTGCAGGGTCGGAACTATGGCTACACCTTC. Protein sequence: CASSLLQGRNYGYTF.

This sequence joins TRBV6-5 and TRBJ2-3; 7 positions agree with TRBD1. CDR3 length: 15 residues. V gave up 4 bases and J gave up 4 bases; unmatched junction bases: 8. Germline V gene lookup returns CDR1 MNHEY and CDR2 SVGAGI. In DNA, the CDR3 is TGTGCCAGCAGTTTGACAGGGTTGGACGCAGATACGCAGTATTTT. Translation gives CASSLTGLDADTQYF.

This clone appeared a single time. The chain is built from TRBV10-3 and TRBJ2-5; TRBD1 might be the D (5 bases). This CDR3 region has 14 residues. Trimming left V 4 bases short and J 5 bases short, with 14 bases between. Germline CDR1 and CDR2: ENHRY and SYGVKD. CDR3 in DNA: TGTGCCATCAGTGTTAGTCCCCAGGGTGAGACCCAGTACTTC. This encodes CAISVSPQGETQYF.

The V and J genes are TRBV27 and TRBJ1-5; D is ambiguous. The ends were cut back, 0 bases at V and 5 bases at J, with 5 bases in the middle. Germline V gene data show CDR1 as MNHEY and CDR2 as SMNVEV (reference sequence). This CDR3 spans 13 amino acids. CDR3 nucleotide sequence: TGTGCCAGCAGTTTATCGAGGGATCAGCCCCAGCATTTT. Translated, it gives CASSLSRDQPQHF.

The chain is built from TRBV5-1 and TRBJ1-3; 7 positions match TRBD1. The CDR3 is 15 residues long. Germline V CDR1 and CDR2: SGHRS, YFSETQ. Germline trimming cut 5 bases from V and 3 bases from J; bases unmatched to any gene: 8. The CDR3 nucleotides read TGCGCCAGCAGTCCCGGGACAGCGTTTGGAAACACCATATATTTT. Translated, it gives CASSPGTAFGNTIYF.

The rearrangement uses TRBV6-8 and TRBJ2-7; TRBD2 matches at 11 bases. Per the germline V gene, CDR1 is MNHGY and CDR2 is SAAAGT. The CDR3 is 19 amino acids. The V segment lost 2 bases and the J segment 3 bases; nucleotides outside the gene matches: 15. CDR3 nucleotide sequence: TGTGCCAGCAGTTACCCTTCGAGAGGGACTAGCGGCGCCTACTACGAGCAGTACTTC. The encoded protein is CASSYPSRGTSGAYYEQYF.

This chain links TRBV5-1 with TRBJ1-6, with 12 nucleotides matching TRBD1. The CDR3 consists of 21 residues. V lost 0 bases, J lost 6 bases, and 16 bases stayed unmatched. Germline CDR1 is SGHRS and CDR2 is YFSETQ. The CDR3 spells CASSLAFPGQGAQGRNSPLHF. The CDR3 DNA sequence: TGCGCCAGCAGCTTGGCCTTTCCGGGACAGGGGGCGCAGGGCCGTAATTCACCCCTCCACTTT.

J is TRBJ1-2 and V is TRBV7-9; TRBD1 aligns across 10 bases. The germline V gene has CDR1 SEHNR and CDR2 FQNEAQ (reference sequence). The ends lost 4 bases at V and 6 bases at J; junction bases unmatched: 8. This CDR3 region has 15 residues. The CDR3 region has the DNA TGTGCCAGCAGCTCGGGACAGGGGATTGGAGATGGCTACACCTTC. Translating gives CASSSGQGIGDGYTF.

The V gene is TRBV19, the J gene TRBJ2-1; TRBD2 aligns across 14 bases. The CDR3 is 17 amino acids. Trimming at V came to 8 bases and at J to 8 bases, leaving 14 bases not matched to a gene. Germline V CDR1 and CDR2: LNHDA, SQIVND (reference sequence). As DNA, the CDR3 is TGTGCCAGTTCCGGGACTAGCGGGAGTATTATTTACCATGAGCAGTTCTTC. Translation gives CASSGTSGSIIYHEQFF. Using reference TRBV19 and TRBJ2-1 for the parts outside the CDR3, the full variable domain is DGGITQSPKYLFRKEGQNVTLSCEQNLNHDAMYWYRQDPGQGLRLIYYSQIVNDFQKGDIAEGYSVSREKKESFPLTVTSAQKNPTAFYLCASSGTSGSIIYHEQFFGPGTRLTVL.

The chain employs TRBV5-5 and TRBJ2-7, with 10 bases that match TRBD1. Germline V gene lookup returns CDR1 SGHKS and CDR2 YYEKEE (reference sequence). Trimming cost V 4 bases and J 7 bases; bases outside gene matches: 8. CDR3 size: 14 residues. The CDR3 DNA reads as TGTGCCAGCAGCCAAAGACAGGGGGCTGGGGAGCAGTACTTC. Translation gives CASSQRQGAGEQYF.

The sample holds a few counts of this clone. The chain recombines TRBV12-5 with TRBJ2-1; the match to TRBD2 covers 12 bases. CDR1 LGHNT and CDR2 FRNRAP come from the germline V gene. Trimming at V came to 1 base and at J to 7 bases, leaving 14 bases not matched to a gene. The CDR3 is made up of 19 amino acids. The CDR3 sequence is CASGLGPGTSGFPVNEQFF. As DNA, the CDR3 is TGTGCTAGTGGTTTGGGACCCGGGACTAGCGGGTTCCCGGTGAATGAGCAGTTCTTC.

The V call is TRBV7-8, the J call TRBJ2-5; TRBD1 matches at 10 bases. The tail of the sequence fits TRBJ2-7 better, so the J call may be wrong. Per the germline V gene, CDR1 is SGHVS and CDR2 is FQNEAQ. This CDR3 is built from 16 residues. The CDR3 reads CASRQVGGQGAYEQYF. CDR3 sequence (DNA): TGTGCCAGCAGACAAGTCGGCGGACAGGGGGCCTACGAGCAGTACTTC.

This clone was found once. The chain joins TRBV9 to TRBJ2-4, with TRBD2 matching over 13 bases. The V gene's germline CDR1 is SGDLS and CDR2 YYNGEE. With V trimmed by 3 bases and J by 8 bases, 8 bases remained unmatched. The CDR3 length is 16 residues. The CDR3 coding sequence is TGTGCCAGCAGCGGAGCCGGGACTAGCGGGACGGACATTCAGTACTTC. Translating it yields CASSGAGTSGTDIQYF.

The CDR3 protein is CASSPWVGGFNRSGELFF. The CDR3, as DNA: TGTGCCAGCAGCCCCTGGGTAGGGGGTTTCAATAGGTCCGGGGAGCTGTTTTTT. The chain joins TRBV7-9 to TRBJ2-2; D might be TRBD1 (6 bases). Trimming pared 5 bases from V and 6 bases from J, leaving 25 bases between. Germline lookup yields CDR1 SEHNR and CDR2 FQNEAQ (reference sequence). The CDR3 spans 18 residues.

The chain joins TRBV7-9 to TRBJ1-2; 7 bases are a match to TRBD1. V lost 4 bases, J lost 5 bases, and 7 bases stayed unmatched. The CDR3 sequence is 14 residues long. The germline gives CDR1 SEHNR, CDR2 FQNEAQ (reference sequence). In DNA form, the CDR3 reads TGTGCCAGCAGCTCCGATTCGACAGGGTATGGCTACACCTTC. It translates to CASSSDSTGYGYTF.

J is TRBJ2-3 and V is TRBV11-3; possibly TRBD2 for D (6 bases). This CDR3 is built from 14 residues. Trimming left V 5 bases short and J 3 bases short, with 12 bases between. The germline V gene encodes CDR1 SGHNT and CDR2 YENEEA. As DNA, the CDR3 is TGTGCCAGCAGCCCCGGGACTCTGACAGATACGCAGTATTTT. Its translation is CASSPGTLTDTQYF.

The chain uses TRBV27 and TRBJ2-7, with 9 bases identical to TRBD1. Germline V gene sequence: CDR1 MNHEY, CDR2 SMNVEV (reference sequence). J was trimmed by 4 bases and V by 7 bases; bases with no gene match: 5. The CDR3 consists of 13 residues. CDR3 in amino acids: CASMSGQGYEQYF. CDR3 nucleotides: TGTGCCAGCATGTCGGGACAGGGATACGAGCAGTACTTC.

This chain joins TRBV7-9 and TRBJ1-1; 8 bases match TRBD1. The CDR3 has 14 residues. Losses at the gene ends were 1 base for V and 8 bases for J; bases not matched to a gene: 6. The germline V gene encodes CDR1 SEHNR and CDR2 FQNEAQ (reference sequence). CDR3 residues: CASSLVPRQGEAFF. CDR3 nucleotides: TGTGCCAGCAGCTTAGTCCCTAGACAGGGGGAAGCTTTCTTT.

The rearrangement links TRBV4-1 to TRBJ1-6; D perhaps matches TRBD1 (6 bases). There are 15 residues in the CDR3. Looked up from germline, CDR1 is MGHRA and CDR2 is YSYEKL. The V end lost 0 bases, the J end lost 12 bases, and 15 bases lay between the germline ends. The CDR3 DNA reads as TGCGCCAGCAGCCAAGATCCGGGACAATACGTACCCCTCCACTTT. As protein: CASSQDPGQYVPLHF.

Here the CDR3 DNA reads TGTGCCAGCAGCTTGAAAAAAACCGGGACAGGGATTTTGAGCGAGCAGTACTTC. Translating it yields CASSLKKTGTGILSEQYF. The chain combines TRBV5-6 with TRBJ2-7, with 9 bases that match TRBD1. V dropped 1 base and J dropped 6; count of bases not matched to a gene: 17. Germline V gives CDR1 SGHDT, CDR2 YYEEEE. The CDR3 totals 18 residues.

This clone was seen more than once but under ten times. The CDR3: CASSLVSGVRETQYF. CDR3 sequence (DNA): TGTGCCAGCAGCTTGGTTTCAGGGGTGAGGGAGACCCAGTACTTC. V is TRBV7-9 and J is TRBJ2-5; D possibly corresponds to TRBD1 (6 bases). The CDR3 totals 15 residues. Trimming stripped 3 bases from V and 5 bases from J, with 16 bases between. CDR1 is SEHNR and CDR2 is FQNEAQ in the germline V gene (reference sequence). Looking up the rest from reference TRBV7-9 and TRBJ2-5 gives the full variable domain: DTGVSQNPRHKITKRGQNVTFRCDPISEHNRLYWYRQTLGQGPEFLTYFQNEAQLEKSRLLSDRFSAERPKGSFSTLEIQRTEQGDSAMYLCASSLVSGVRETQYFGPGTRLLVL.

As for this clone: The junction differs from germline at one of its ends, possibly a read error. J is TRBJ1-2 and V is TRBV5-4, with a weak D call TRBD1 (6 bases). Per the germline V gene, CDR1 is SGHNT and CDR2 is YYREEE (reference sequence). The CDR3 has 13 residues. This CDR3 is CASSPRGAYGYPF. The CDR3 DNA reads TGTGCCAGCAGCCCACGGGGGGCCTATGGCTACCCCTTC.

The rearrangement uses TRBV2 and TRBJ2-2, with TRBD2 matching 8 bases. Germline V gene sequence: CDR1 SNHLY, CDR2 FYNNEI. The V gene end was trimmed by 1 base and the J gene end by 6 bases; junction bases not matched to a gene: 7. The CDR3 totals 16 residues. The CDR3 region has the DNA TGTGCCAGCAGTGAAGGGACTAGCTCCCTCCCCGGGGAGCTGTTTTTT. Translation gives CASSEGTSSLPGELFF.

V and J are TRBV19 and TRBJ2-7, with 7 nucleotides matching TRBD1. V shed 4 bases and J 3 bases; nucleotides not matched to a gene: 9. The CDR3 sequence is 15 residues long. The germline V gene has CDR1 LNHDA and CDR2 SQIVND (reference sequence). The CDR3 bases are TGTGCCAGTAGTACCGCCGGGACAGCCGACTACGAGCAGTACTTC. Protein: CASSTAGTADYEQYF.

A remark on this clone: Other DNA variants within this sample encode the same CDR3. This chain links TRBV6-6 with TRBJ2-7; D may be TRBD2 (5 bases). The V end was cut by 4 bases, the J end by 5 bases, with 6 bases between. This CDR3 is built from 11 residues. CDR1 MNHNY and CDR2 SVGAGI come from the germline V gene (reference sequence). CDR3 region: CASSSRDEQYF. The CDR3, as DNA: TGTGCCAGCAGTTCGAGGGACGAGCAGTACTTC.

This clone occurred a few times. The chain links TRBV10-2 to TRBJ1-4; TRBD1 is a possible D gene (6 bases). The V gene lost 5 bases and the J gene lost 6 bases, with 16 bases spanning the gap. The length of the CDR3 is 15 residues. Germline V gene lookup returns CDR1 WSHSY and CDR2 SAAADI. This CDR3 is CASSSLQGKDEKLFF. The CDR3 bases are TGCGCCAGCAGTAGTTTACAGGGAAAAGATGAAAAACTGTTTTTT.